The TCR beta chain described here comes from a study of patients and donors after allogeneic stem cell transplantation. MiXCR, run by TCRdb on the RT-PCR reads, gives a single entry per CDR3 protein. This sample carries hundreds of thousands of distinct CDR3 sequences, about a sixth of them seen once, and the ten largest clones take roughly 7%. This CDR3 region has 15 residues. Deletions cut 3 bases from V and 1 base from J, with 12 bases between. CDR1 and CDR2 from the germline V gene are DFQATT and SNEGSKA (reference sequence). The TCR sequence derives from a human donor who was either an allogeneic HSCT recipient or a stem cell or donor lymphocyte infusion donor (not recorded which). It is not recorded whose cells these are; they may come from a transplant donor. The V gene is TRBV20-1, the J gene TRBJ2-2; D call uncertain. The sequencing sample was made of blood, either unsorted or a sorted T cell fraction (not recorded which). The CDR3 DNA reads as TGCAGTGCTAGCCCCGGCACACAGAACACCGGGGAGCTGTTTTTT. This sequence encodes CSASPGTQNTGELFF.